This note documents a single T cell receptor beta chain sequence. This entry belongs to a study of blood T cell repertoires in COVID-19. The protocol was immunoSEQ multiplex PCR, while the TCRdb copy is restricted to in-frame clones and leaves out a portion. The sample includes 200,000 to 300,000 clones, approximately 88% of them seen just once. Germline CDR1 SEHNR, CDR2 FQNEAQ (reference sequence). Trimming cost V 5 bases and J 4 bases, with 12 bases left between them. The CDR3 length is 14 residues. Sequences were obtained from peripheral blood. This receptor was identified in a man aged 40-50 years with acute or convalescent COVID-19. The rearrangement joins TRBV7-9 to TRBJ2-1; the D is unclear. DNA of the CDR3: TGTGCCAGCAGCCGGTCGACTGGTTACAATGAGCAGTTCTTC. Its translation: CASSRSTGYNEQFF.